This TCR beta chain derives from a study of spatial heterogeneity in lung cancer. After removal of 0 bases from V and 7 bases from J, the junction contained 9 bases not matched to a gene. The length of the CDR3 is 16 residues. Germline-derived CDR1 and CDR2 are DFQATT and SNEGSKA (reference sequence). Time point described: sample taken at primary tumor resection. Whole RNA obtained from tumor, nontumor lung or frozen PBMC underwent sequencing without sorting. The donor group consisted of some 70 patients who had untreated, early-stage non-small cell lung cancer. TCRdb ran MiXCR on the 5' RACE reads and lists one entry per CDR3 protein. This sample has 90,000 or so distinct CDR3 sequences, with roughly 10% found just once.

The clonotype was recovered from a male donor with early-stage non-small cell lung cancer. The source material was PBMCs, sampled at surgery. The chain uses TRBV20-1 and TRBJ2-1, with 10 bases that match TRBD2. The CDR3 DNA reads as TGCAGTGCTAGAGATTCGCGGACTAGCGGTCTGAATGAGCAGTTCTTC. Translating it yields CSARDSRTSGLNEQFF.